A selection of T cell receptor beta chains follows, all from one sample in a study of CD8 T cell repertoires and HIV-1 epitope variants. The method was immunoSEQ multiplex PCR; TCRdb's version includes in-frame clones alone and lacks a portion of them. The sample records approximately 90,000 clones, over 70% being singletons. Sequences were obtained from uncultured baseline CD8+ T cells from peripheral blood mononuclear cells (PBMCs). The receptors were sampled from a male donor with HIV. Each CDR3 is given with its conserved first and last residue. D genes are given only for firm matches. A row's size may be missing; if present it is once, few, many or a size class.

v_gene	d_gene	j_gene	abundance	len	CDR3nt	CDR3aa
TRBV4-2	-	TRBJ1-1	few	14	TGTGCCAGCAGCCAAGCGCGGATGAACACTGAAGCTTTCTTT	CASSQARMNTEAFF
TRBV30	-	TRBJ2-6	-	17	TGTGCCTGGAGCGGGGGCAGGGGAGACTCTGGGGCCAACGTCCTGACTTTC	CAWSGGRGDSGANVLTF
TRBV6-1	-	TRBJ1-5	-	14	TGTGCCAGCGTAATGAGGACAGGCAATCAGCCCCAGCATTTT	CASVMRTGNQPQHF
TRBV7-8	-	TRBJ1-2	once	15	TGTGCCAGCAGCTCGCCGGGCCTAAAAAACTATGGCTACACCTTC	CASSSPGLKNYGYTF
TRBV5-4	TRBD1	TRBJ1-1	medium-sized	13	TGTGCCAGCAGCTTACAGGGGGGAGCTGAAGCTTTCTTT	CASSLQGGAEAFF
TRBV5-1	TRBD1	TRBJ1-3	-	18	TGCGCCAGCAGCCCGGGGACAGGGAGAAGGAGCTCTGGAAACACCATATATTTT	CASSPGTGRRSSGNTIYF
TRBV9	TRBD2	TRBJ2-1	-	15	TGTGCCAGCAGCGTAGCTAGCGGGGGGGCTAATGAGCAGTTCTTC	CASSVASGGANEQFF
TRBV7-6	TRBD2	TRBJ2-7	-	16	TGTGCCAGCAGCTTAAGGACTAGCGGGAAGGGGTACGAGCAGTACTTC	CASSLRTSGKGYEQYF
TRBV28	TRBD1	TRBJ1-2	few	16	TGTGCCAGCAACCTAGGGACAGGGATGGCGAAATTTGGCTACACCTTC	CASNLGTGMAKFGYTF
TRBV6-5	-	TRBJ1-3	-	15	TGTGCCAGCAGCTACCAGGGAAATTCTGGAAACACCATATATTTT	CASSYQGNSGNTIYF
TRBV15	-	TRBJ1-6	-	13	TGTGCCACCAGCAGAGGCCGTGATTCACCCCTCCACTTT	CATSRGRDSPLHF
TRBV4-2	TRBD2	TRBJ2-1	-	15	TGTGCCAGCAGCCAAGTGACCGGGAGGTACAATGAGCAGTTCTTC	CASSQVTGRYNEQFF
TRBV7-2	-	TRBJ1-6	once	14	TGTGCCAGCAGTCCGGGACACCATAATTCACCCCTCCACTTT	CASSPGHHNSPLHF
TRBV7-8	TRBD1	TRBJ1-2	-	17	TGTGCCAGCAGCTTCGCGGGGAGGACAGGGATTAACTATGGCTACACCTTC	CASSFAGRTGINYGYTF
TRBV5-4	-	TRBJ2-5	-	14	TGTGCCAGCAGCTTGGGGGGTAATCAAGAGACCCAGTACTTC	CASSLGGNQETQYF
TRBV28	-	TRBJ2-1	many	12	TGTGCCAGCAGTTTATGGACACAGGAGCAGTTCTTC	CASSLWTQEQFF
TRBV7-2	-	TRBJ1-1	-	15	TGTGCCAGCAGCTTAGAGCGGGCGACATATGGTGAAGCTTTCTTT	CASSLERATYGEAFF
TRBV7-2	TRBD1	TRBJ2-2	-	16	TGTGCCAGCAGCTTAACTGGGACAGCGAACACCGGGGAGCTGTTTTTT	CASSLTGTANTGELFF
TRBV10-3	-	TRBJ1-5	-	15	TGTGCCATCAGTGATAGTCAAAATAGCAATCAGCCCCAGCATTTT	CAISDSQNSNQPQHF
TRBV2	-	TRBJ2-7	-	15	TGTGCCAGCAGTGAAGCACTCCTACAGGGGGGGGAGCAGTACTTC	CASSEALLQGGEQYF
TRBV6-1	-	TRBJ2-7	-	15	TGTGCCAGCAGTGCGACGACAGCCCTAGCCTACGAGCAGTACTTC	CASSATTALAYEQYF
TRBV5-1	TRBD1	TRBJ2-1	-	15	TGCGCCAGCAGCTTGGAGTGGACAGGGAACAATGAGCAGTTCTTC	CASSLEWTGNNEQFF
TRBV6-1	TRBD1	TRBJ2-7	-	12	TGTGCCAGCGAGACAACAGGGGTCGAGCAGTACTTC	CASETTGVEQYF
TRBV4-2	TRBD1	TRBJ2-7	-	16	TGTGCCAGCAGCCAAGATGGCCAGGGGGTTTCCTACGAGCAGTACTTC	CASSQDGQGVSYEQYF
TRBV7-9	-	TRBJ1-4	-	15	TGTGCCAGCAGCTTTTTGGGGGTCGCTAATGAAAAACTGTTTTTT	CASSFLGVANEKLFF
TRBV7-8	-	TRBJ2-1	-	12	TGTGCCAGCAGCTTACCAGGCGATGAGCAGTTCTTC	CASSLPGDEQFF
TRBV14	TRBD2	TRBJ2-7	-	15	TGTGCCAGCAGCCAAGAGCTAGCGGGAGTAGGCGAGCAGTACTTC	CASSQELAGVGEQYF
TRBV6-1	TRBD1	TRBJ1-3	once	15	TGTGCCAGCAGTGCCACAGGGGGCTCTGGAAACACCATATATTTT	CASSATGGSGNTIYF
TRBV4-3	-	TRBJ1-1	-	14	TGCGCCAGCAGCCAAGCAGAGGGAGGTATTGAAGCTTTCTTT	CASSQAEGGIEAFF